The clone carrying this T cell receptor beta chain was picked up a small number of times. What it binds is unknown. This entry comes from a study of blood T cells in healthy people across ages. Whole-study context: Using template switching, researchers captured about one barcoded beta molecule for each two T cells.

The second PCR ran roughly 7 to 11 cycles with a sample-barcoded 5' primer and J-beta primers. A single record per CDR3 protein comes from TCRdb applying MiXCR to the 5' RACE reads. The data hold roughly 800,000 distinct CDR3 sequences, with about 25% observed a single time. V was pared by 1 base and J by 2 bases, with 14 bases between. This CDR3 spans 16 amino acids. Germline V gene lookup returns CDR1 SGHRS and CDR2 YFSETQ. There were at least 5.5 micrograms of total RNA extracted from every sample. Findings of the study overall: The unknown donor CMV status may have confounded expanded clonotype changes.

This sample also appeared in a second study, on T cells of mothers and their children.

The source is a boy younger than 18 in good health. The specimen was blood. This sequence joins TRBV5-1 and TRBJ2-3; perhaps TRBD2 as D (6 bases). CDR3 sequence: CASSLTGEETTDTQYF. DNA of the CDR3: TGCGCCAGCAGCTTGACGGGAGAAGAGACCACAGATACGCAGTATTTT.